The next 23 T cell receptor beta chains were all read from a single sample in a study of beta chain features in type 1 diabetes. For these TCRs, the target antigens are not known. Study-level results: Researchers report that Type 1 diabetes patients had moderately but significantly shorter TCRB CDR3s across all four CD4+ subsets.

Reverse transcription of all isolated RNA meant that expressed TCRB transcripts were sequenced. Profiling relied on immunoSEQ multiplex PCR, and the TCRdb table lists in-frame clones only, not all of them. The sample includes 130,000 or so clones, approximately 10% of them seen just once. The specimen sequenced was central memory CD4+ T cells from blood. The receptors were sampled from a man aged 25 to 40 with type 1 diabetes.

To note about this clone: Other DNA sequences in the same sample also yield this CDR3. The gene calls are TRBV6-5 and TRBJ1-1, with D perhaps TRBD1 (6 bases). V shed 0 bases and J shed 1 base, with 9 bases lying between them. Germline values: CDR1 MNHEY, CDR2 SVGAGI. The CDR3 has 15 amino acids. In nucleotides, the CDR3 is TGTGCCAGCAGTTACTCTAGGGGGTCGAACACTGAAGCTTTCTTT. Amino acid sequence: CASSYSRGSNTEAFF.

The chain employs TRBV7-6 and TRBJ2-5; 9 nucleotides match TRBD2. Unmatched junction bases numbered 14, after V lost 5 bases and J lost 1 base. Germline values: CDR1 SGHVS, CDR2 FNYEAQ. This CDR3 spans 18 amino acids. CDR3 sequence (DNA): TGTGCCAGCAGCCTCCGCGGAGGGAAGCGGGGGGTCCAAGAGACCCAGTACTTC. Translation gives CASSLRGGKRGVQETQYF.

The chain employs TRBV18 and TRBJ1-1, with D possibly being TRBD1 (6 bases). Germline V gene lookup returns CDR1 KGHSH and CDR2 LQKENI. This CDR3 is built from 13 residues. With 3 bases removed from V and 11 bases from J, the gap between germline ends came to 16 bases. CDR3 nucleotides: TGTGCCAGCTCACCGTCTATTGACAGGAACGCTTTCTTT. Encoded protein: CASSPSIDRNAFF.

The table lists this clone with a few counts. This chain joins TRBV5-1 and TRBJ2-7, with a tentative D call TRBD1 (5 bases). This CDR3 has 14 amino acids. Looked up from germline, CDR1 is SGHRS and CDR2 is YFSETQ. Deletions cut 3 bases from V and 2 bases from J, with 12 bases between. Written as DNA, the CDR3 is TGCGCCAGCAGCTGGCAGGGTGATACCTACGAGCAGTACTTC. Residues: CASSWQGDTYEQYF.

The CDR3 DNA sequence: TGTGCCAGCAGCTTATTAACGGGAGGGGGGAGAACTGAAGCTTTCTTT. Encoded protein: CASSLLTGGGRTEAFF. The rearrangement joins TRBV7-3 to TRBJ1-1, with D possibly being TRBD1 (6 bases). Trimming pared 2 bases from V and 5 bases from J, leaving 18 bases between. The CDR3 sequence is 16 residues long. The germline V gene has CDR1 SGHTA and CDR2 FQGTGA.

A few counts support this clone. For the CDR3, the DNA is TGTGCCAGCAGCCCCCGGGGAGTCGCTGGGACCCAGTACTTC. This translates into CASSPRGVAGTQYF. This rearrangement joins TRBV7-2 to TRBJ2-5; D is possibly TRBD2 (5 bases). The CDR3 contains 14 residues. Germline V lookup: CDR1 SGHTA, CDR2 FQGNSA. The germline V and J ends were trimmed by 5 bases and 7 bases, with 17 bases remaining between them. Using reference TRBV7-2 and TRBJ2-5 for the parts outside the CDR3, the full variable domain is GAGVSQSPSNKVTEKGKDVELRCDPISGHTALYWYRQSLGQGLEFLIYFQGNSAPDKSGLPSDRFSAERTGGSVSTLTIQRTQQEDSAVYLCASSPRGVAGTQYFGPGTRLLVL.

V gene TRBV21-1 combines with J gene TRBJ1-5; the table's D call TRBD1 went unverified against the DNA. TRBV21-1 is tagged as a pseudogene. The CDR3 extends over 14 amino acids. CDR3 bases: TGTGCCAGCAGCAAAGTGCAGGGGGGTCAGCCCCAGCATTTT. Translation gives CASSKVQGGQPQHF.

This clone has only a few counts. This sequence joins TRBV5-1 and TRBJ1-5; perhaps TRBD1 as D (5 bases). Germline loops: CDR1 SGHRS, CDR2 YFSETQ. This CDR3 has 15 amino acids. The germline V and J ends were trimmed by 0 bases and 7 bases, with 14 bases remaining between them. The CDR3 DNA reads as TGCGCCAGCAGCTTGGGGCAGGGCGCAGAGCAGCCCCAGCATTTT. Protein: CASSLGQGAEQPQHF.

The rearrangement joins TRBV5-1 to TRBJ2-2; weak D call: TRBD2 (5 bases). Trimming stripped 0 bases from V and 4 bases from J, with 10 bases between. Germline V CDR1 and CDR2: SGHRS, YFSETQ. The CDR3 is 15 residues long. CDR3 in DNA: TGCGCCAGCAGCTTGGATCCTAGCTTCACCGGGGAGCTGTTTTTT. This translates into CASSLDPSFTGELFF.

This clone occurred a few times. The chain is built from TRBV29-1 and TRBJ2-3; maybe TRBD1 (6 bases). V was shortened by 1 base and J by 2 bases, with 7 bases between the two germline ends. Germline CDR1 reads SQVTM; CDR2 reads ANQGSEA. This CDR3 is built from 13 residues. CDR3 coding DNA: TGCAGCGTTGAAGGACAGGTCACAGATACGCAGTATTTT. Residues: CSVEGQVTDTQYF.

The genes are TRBV23-1 and TRBJ2-5; the D gene is possibly TRBD1 (6 bases). TRBV23-1 is an ORF, and what it does is uncertain. V lost 3 bases to trimming and J lost 6 bases, with 11 bases between them. The CDR3 covers 13 residues. CDR3 bases: TGCGCCAGCAGTCAGAGAGGGGGTAAGACCCAGTACTTC. Its protein product is CASSQRGGKTQYF.

The table lists this clone with a few counts. This sequence joins TRBV14 and TRBJ2-1, with TRBD1 identical over 9 bases. CDR3 length: 17 residues. Germline CDR1 SGHDN, CDR2 FVKESK. Trimming took 2 bases from V and 0 from J; bases not matched to a gene: 5. CDR3 bases: TGTGCCAGCAGCCAAATGGACAGGGGTCACTCCTACAATGAGCAGTTCTTC. This encodes CASSQMDRGHSYNEQFF.

This clone was observed a handful of times. The CDR3 coding sequence is TGCGCCAGCAGCCAAGATCGCATGGAGGCTGGGGCCAACGTCCTGACTTTC. It translates to CASSQDRMEAGANVLTF. This chain links TRBV4-3 with TRBJ2-6, with D perhaps TRBD2 (5 bases). V lost 0 bases and J lost 2, with 11 bases in between. Germline CDR1 LGHNA, CDR2 YSLEER. The CDR3 contains 17 residues.

Worth noting for this clone: Other nucleotide sequences from this sample produce the same CDR3. The chain recombines TRBV7-3 with TRBJ1-1; weak D call: TRBD1 (6 bases). V was trimmed by 0 bases and J by 1 base, leaving 6 bases between them. CDR1 is SGHTA, CDR2 FQGTGA, per germline. CDR3 length: 14 residues. The chain's CDR3 is CASSLTGGNTEAFF. Here the CDR3 DNA reads TGTGCCAGCAGCTTAACAGGGGGGAACACTGAAGCTTTCTTT.

The rearrangement uses TRBV7-2 and TRBJ2-3, with TRBD2 identical over 8 bases. CDR3 size: 15 residues. Germline V gene sequence: CDR1 SGHTA, CDR2 FQGNSA. With V trimmed by 4 bases and J by 2 bases, 5 bases remained unmatched. The CDR3 here is CASSSPGGYTDTQYF. The CDR3 DNA sequence: TGTGCCAGCAGCTCCCCGGGGGGGTACACAGATACGCAGTATTTT. Drawing the rest from reference TRBV7-2 and TRBJ2-3, the complete variable domain is GAGVSQSPSNKVTEKGKDVELRCDPISGHTALYWYRQSLGQGLEFLIYFQGNSAPDKSGLPSDRFSAERTGGSVSTLTIQRTQQEDSAVYLCASSSPGGYTDTQYFGPGTRLTVL.

The rearrangement uses TRBV7-9 and TRBJ2-1; TRBD2 matches 11 bases. The V gene end was trimmed by 6 bases and the J gene end by 12 bases; junction bases not matched to a gene: 13. This CDR3 has 15 amino acids. Looked up from germline, CDR1 is SEHNR and CDR2 is FQNEAQ (reference sequence). This CDR3 is CASRPPGLAGGSQFF. The DNA for the CDR3 is TGTGCCAGCAGGCCTCCGGGGCTAGCGGGGGGTTCGCAGTTCTTC.

This chain connects TRBV7-9 to TRBJ1-6, with 9 bases that match TRBD1. Unmatched junction bases numbered 8, after V lost 3 bases and J lost 17 bases. CDR1 and CDR2 from the germline V gene are SEHNR and FQNEAQ (reference sequence). This CDR3 spans 13 amino acids. The chain's CDR3 is CASSLGQGGGFHF. As DNA, the CDR3 is TGTGCCAGCAGCTTGGGACAGGGCGGCGGTTTCCACTTT.

In its sample, this clone was seen a few times. This chain uses TRBV19 with TRBJ1-4; D unclear. The CDR3 has 13 residues. CDR1 LNHDA and CDR2 SQIVND come from the germline V gene (reference sequence). Trimming shortened V by 5 bases and J by 8 bases, and 12 bases separated the two germline ends. CDR3 sequence (DNA): TGTGCCAGTAGTCCACCTTCTAGGGAAAAACTGTTTTTT. It is translated as CASSPPSREKLFF.

J is TRBJ2-3 and V is TRBV5-1; 14 bases are a match to TRBD2. The germline V gene has CDR1 SGHRS and CDR2 YFSETQ. V shed 2 bases and J 0 bases; nucleotides not matched to a gene: 5. CDR3 size: 18 residues. The CDR3 DNA reads as TGCGCCAGCAGCTTCGGACTAGCGGGGGGACTTAGCACAGATACGCAGTATTTT. It specifies CASSFGLAGGLSTDTQYF.

The rearrangement links TRBV7-2 to TRBJ2-5; 7 nucleotides agree with TRBD2. The CDR3 loop spans 14 amino acids. V lost 5 bases, J lost 2 bases, and 5 bases stayed unmatched. Germline loops: CDR1 SGHTA, CDR2 FQGNSA. The CDR3, as DNA: TGTGCCAGCAGCCCCGGGACTATTCAAGAGACCCAGTACTTC. It translates to CASSPGTIQETQYF.

The table lists this clone with a few counts. The V gene is TRBV7-6, the J gene TRBJ2-1; TRBD1 is a possible D gene (6 bases). The CDR3 has 15 residues. Trimming cost V 5 bases and J 10 bases, with 21 bases left between them. Germline V gene data show CDR1 as SGHVS and CDR2 as FNYEAQ. The CDR3 DNA reads as TGTGCCAGCAGCGACCTCAGGGGTCGGGCTCGGGAGCAGTTCTTC. This codes for CASSDLRGRAREQFF.

This clone has a handful of counts. The genes are TRBV5-6 and TRBJ2-5, with 7 bases fitting TRBD1. Trimming at V came to 6 bases and at J to 5 bases, leaving 10 bases not matched to a gene. CDR1 is SGHDT and CDR2 is YYEEEE in the germline V gene. The CDR3 sequence is 14 residues long. CDR3 sequence reads: CASKTLGDSETQYF. Here the CDR3 DNA reads TGTGCCAGCAAAACCCTGGGGGACAGCGAGACCCAGTACTTC. The complete variable domain, with remaining parts taken from reference TRBV5-6 and TRBJ2-5, reads DAGVTQSPTHLIKTRGQQVTLRCSPKSGHDTVSWYQQALGQGPQFIFQYYEEEERQRGNFPDRFSGHQFPNYSSELNVNALLLGDSALYLCASKTLGDSETQYFGPGTRLLVL.

This chain uses TRBV5-1 with TRBJ2-1; weak D call: TRBD2 (6 bases). There are 13 residues in the CDR3. Germline CDR1 is SGHRS and CDR2 is YFSETQ. Trimming took 5 bases from V and 5 from J, leaving 11 bases between them. The CDR3 loop reads CASRIGGNNEQFF. In DNA form, the CDR3 reads TGCGCCAGCAGGATTGGGGGGAACAATGAGCAGTTCTTC.